This T cell receptor (beta chain) is drawn from a study of shared clonotypes between healthy human individuals. The wider study: CD8 memory received one plate per donor, CD8 naive two, CD4 memory three and CD4 naive three.

The CDR3 covers 15 residues. The germline CDR1 and CDR2 sequences are SGDLS and YYNGEE. V lost 0 bases, J lost 4 bases, and 14 bases lay in between. How the authors handled the data: Junction-only sequences without quality scores came from ImmunoSEQ, so filtering differed. TCRdb keeps only in-frame clones here, not all; method: immunoSEQ multiplex PCR. That table is the source of V, J and clone size, and D and trimming were worked out from the DNA. The table has some 2 million clones, approximately 94% seen once; the top ten hold 1% to 1.5%. Naive CD8 cells comprised CD45RO-negative, CCR7-positively selected cells, excluding terminally differentiated effector memory CD45RA+ cells. Donors included only healthy HIV-negative adults lacking recent acute infections or vaccinations.

The TCR comes from a man between 18 and 35 years old in good health. The chain is built from TRBV9 and TRBJ2-7; TRBD2 is a possible D gene (6 bases). Sequencing was done on a sample of naive CD8+ T cells sorted from blood. For the CDR3, the DNA is TGTGCCAGCAGCGTAGTGGCGGGGCCTAAGTACGAGCAGTACTTC. This encodes CASSVVAGPKYEQYF.